Below, 9 T cell receptor beta chains from the same sample are listed, as sequenced in a study of T cell repertoires in cytomegalovirus infection. Antigen specificity for these receptors is unknown. Via MiXCR, TCRdb re-called the reads, giving one row per CDR3 protein. The data show 350,000 to 400,000 distinct CDR3 sequences, with about 35% seen just once and approximately 13% held by the top ten. The sequencing used cultured PBMCs, collected from culture after CMV antigen stimulation. The source of these receptors is a human donor in good health (CMV status not recorded). Some clones in this sample may be carry-over from other donors' samples.

The rearrangement links TRBV10-3 to TRBJ2-3; 7 bases match TRBD2. Germline V gene lookup returns CDR1 ENHRY and CDR2 SYGVKD. The CDR3 loop spans 13 amino acids. J was trimmed by 0 bases and V by 7 bases; bases with no gene match: 1. The CDR3 here is CAIMTSSTDTQYF. The CDR3 bases are TGTGCCATCATGACTAGCAGCACAGATACGCAGTATTTT.

This clonotype was seen a handful of times. V usage is TRBV6-2 or TRBV6-3 and J usage is TRBJ2-1; D uncertain. This CDR3 comprises 15 residues. V lost 6 bases and J 2 bases, leaving 14 bases between the germline ends. Per the germline V gene, CDR1 is MNHEY and CDR2 is SVGEGT. For the CDR3, the DNA is TGTGCCAGCAGACAAACGACGGCGGCCTACAATGAGCAGTTCTTC. The encoded protein is CASRQTTAAYNEQFF.

The chain combines TRBV25-1 with TRBJ1-4; possible D gene TRBD1, 6 bases. V dropped 4 bases and J dropped 4 bases, with 19 bases sitting between them. This CDR3 comprises 17 residues. Germline values: CDR1 MGHDK, CDR2 SYGVNS. The CDR3 sequence: CASSGGTSIKLNEKLFF. The CDR3 DNA sequence: TGTGCCAGCAGTGGGGGGACATCCATAAAACTTAATGAAAAACTGTTTTTT.

V usage is TRBV6-8 and J usage is TRBJ2-1, with TRBD2 matching 10 bases. Looked up from germline, CDR1 is MNHGY and CDR2 is SAAAGT. V gave up 1 base and J gave up 9 bases; unmatched junction bases: 6. The CDR3 contains 15 residues. The CDR3 region is CASSYFTSGIGEQFF. The CDR3 DNA reads as TGTGCCAGCAGTTACTTTACTAGCGGGATTGGTGAGCAGTTCTTC.

The V call is TRBV6-5, the J call TRBJ2-3; 10 positions agree with TRBD2. Germline CDR1 is MNHEY and CDR2 is SVGAGI. V dropped 2 bases and J dropped 5; count of bases not matched to a gene: 10. The CDR3 sequence is 17 residues long. CDR3 sequence reads: CASSYRGSGRIEDTQYF. The CDR3 DNA sequence: TGTGCCAGCAGTTACCGTGGTAGCGGGAGGATCGAAGATACGCAGTATTTT.

CDR3 DNA sequence: TGTGCCAGCAATCCAGGGAGCACGGACGTCTGGAGTAATGAAAAACTGTTTTTT. It is translated as CASNPGSTDVWSNEKLFF. This chain uses TRBV6-2 or TRBV6-3 with TRBJ1-4, with D perhaps TRBD1 (5 bases). The CDR3 length is 18 residues. Trimming took 7 bases from V and 4 from J, leaving 25 bases between them. Germline lookup yields CDR1 MNHEY and CDR2 SVGEGT.

The table lists this clonotype with many counts. V and J are TRBV7-2 and TRBJ1-2; 7 positions match TRBD1. The germline gives CDR1 SGHTA, CDR2 FQGNSA. CDR3 length: 16 residues. V dropped 5 bases and J dropped 4; count of bases not matched to a gene: 13. The CDR3 DNA reads as TGTGCCAGCAGCCCCACAAGAATGGGACAGCTCTATGGCTACACCTTC. Encoded protein: CASSPTRMGQLYGYTF.

The chain has TRBV5-5 and TRBJ1-2; perhaps TRBD1 as D (5 bases). The germline V and J ends were trimmed by 0 bases and 4 bases, with 16 bases remaining between them. From germline, CDR1 is SGHKS and CDR2 YYEKEE (reference sequence). CDR3 length: 16 amino acids. The DNA for the CDR3 is TGTGCCAGCAGCTTGGCCGACAGCGGGGCACTCTATGGCTACACCTTC. Protein sequence: CASSLADSGALYGYTF.

This clonotype was counted only a few times. The CDR3 here is CASSGSPSYNEQFF. DNA of the CDR3: TGTGCCAGCAGTGGGTCTCCCTCCTACAATGAGCAGTTCTTC. The chain couples TRBV6-2 or TRBV6-3 to TRBJ2-1; D is unresolved. Germline values: CDR1 MNHEY, CDR2 SVGEGT. This CDR3 is 14 amino acids long. V lost 5 bases and J 0 bases, leaving 8 bases between the germline ends.